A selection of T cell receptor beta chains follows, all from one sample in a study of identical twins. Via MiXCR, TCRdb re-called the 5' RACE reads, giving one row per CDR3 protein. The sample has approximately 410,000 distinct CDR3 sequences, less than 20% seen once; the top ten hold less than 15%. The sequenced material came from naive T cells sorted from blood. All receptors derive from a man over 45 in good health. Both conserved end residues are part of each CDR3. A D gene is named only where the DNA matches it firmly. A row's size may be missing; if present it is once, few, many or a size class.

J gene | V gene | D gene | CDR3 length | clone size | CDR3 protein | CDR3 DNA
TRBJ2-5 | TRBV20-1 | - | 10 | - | CSAIRDTQYF | TGCAGTGCTATCCGGGACACCCAGTACTTC
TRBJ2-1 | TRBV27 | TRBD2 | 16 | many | CASSLFLAGGPDEQFF | TGTGCCAGCAGTTTATTCCTAGCGGGAGGGCCCGATGAGCAGTTCTTC
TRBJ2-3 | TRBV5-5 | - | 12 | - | CASSLGATAQYF | TGTGCCAGCAGCTTGGGGGCGACGGCGCAGTATTTT
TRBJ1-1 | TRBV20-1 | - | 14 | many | CSASSASFNTEAFF | TGCAGTGCTAGTAGCGCCAGCTTTAACACTGAAGCTTTCTTT
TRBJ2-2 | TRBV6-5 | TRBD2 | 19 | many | CASSYSNPSGGPNTGELFF | TGTGCCAGCAGTTACTCGAACCCCAGCGGGGGGCCGAACACCGGGGAGCTGTTTTTT
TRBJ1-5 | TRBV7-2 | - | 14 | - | CASSLSISNQPQHF | TGTGCCAGCAGCTTATCCATAAGCAATCAGCCCCAGCATTTT
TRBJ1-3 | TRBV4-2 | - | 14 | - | CASSLQNSGNTIYF | TGTGCCAGCAGCCTCCAGAACTCTGGAAACACCATATATTTT
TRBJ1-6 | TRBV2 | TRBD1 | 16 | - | CASSETPGTGRSPLHF | TGTGCCAGCAGTGAAACCCCGGGGACAGGTCGATCACCCCTCCACTTT
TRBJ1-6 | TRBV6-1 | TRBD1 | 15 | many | CASSTNRGQNSPLHF | TGTGCCAGCAGTACCAACAGGGGACAGAATTCACCCCTCCACTTT
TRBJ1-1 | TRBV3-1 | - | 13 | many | CASSQQGNTEAFF | TGTGCCAGCAGCCAACAGGGAAACACTGAAGCTTTCTTT
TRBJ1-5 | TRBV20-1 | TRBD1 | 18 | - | CSARQSPQPGQLVEPQHF | TGCAGTGCTAGACAATCGCCGCAACCGGGACAGCTTGTGGAGCCCCAGCATTTT
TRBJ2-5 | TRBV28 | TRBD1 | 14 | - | CATTGQGLKETQYF | TGTGCCACTACGGGACAGGGTCTTAAAGAGACCCAGTACTTC
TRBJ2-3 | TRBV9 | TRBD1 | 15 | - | CASSKGDRDADTQYF | TGTGCCAGCAGCAAGGGGGACAGGGATGCAGATACGCAGTATTTT
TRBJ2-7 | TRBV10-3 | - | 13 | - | CAISEWGAYEQYF | TGTGCCATCAGTGAATGGGGGGCCTACGAGCAGTACTTC
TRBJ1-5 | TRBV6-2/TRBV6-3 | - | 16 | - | CASSDTGSKSNQPQHF | TGTGCCAGCAGCGATACCGGGTCAAAGAGCAATCAGCCCCAGCATTTT